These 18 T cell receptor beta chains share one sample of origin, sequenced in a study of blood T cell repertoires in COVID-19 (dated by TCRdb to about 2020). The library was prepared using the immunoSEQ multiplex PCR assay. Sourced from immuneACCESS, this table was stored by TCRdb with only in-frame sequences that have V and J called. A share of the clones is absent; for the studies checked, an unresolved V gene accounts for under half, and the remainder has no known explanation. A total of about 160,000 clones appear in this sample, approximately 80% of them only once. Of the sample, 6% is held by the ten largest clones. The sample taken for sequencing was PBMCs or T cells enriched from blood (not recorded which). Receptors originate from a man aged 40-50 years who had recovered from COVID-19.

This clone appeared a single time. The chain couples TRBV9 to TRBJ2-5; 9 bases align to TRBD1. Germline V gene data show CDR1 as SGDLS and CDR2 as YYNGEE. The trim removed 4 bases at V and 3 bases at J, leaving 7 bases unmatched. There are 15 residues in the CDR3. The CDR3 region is CASSSGTGTEETQYF. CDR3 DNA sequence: TGTGCCAGCAGCTCCGGGACAGGGACGGAAGAGACCCAGTACTTC.

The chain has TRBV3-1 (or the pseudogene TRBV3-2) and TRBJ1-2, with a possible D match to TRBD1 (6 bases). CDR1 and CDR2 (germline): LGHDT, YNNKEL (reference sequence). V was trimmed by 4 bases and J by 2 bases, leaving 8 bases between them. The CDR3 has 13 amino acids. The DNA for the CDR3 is TGTGCCAGCAGCCCTGGGGGCAACTATGGCTACACCTTC. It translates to CASSPGGNYGYTF.

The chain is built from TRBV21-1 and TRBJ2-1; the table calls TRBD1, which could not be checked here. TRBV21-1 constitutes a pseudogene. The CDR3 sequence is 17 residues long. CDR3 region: CASSSSSQGNSNNEQFF. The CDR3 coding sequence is TGTGCCAGCAGCAGCTCTTCTCAGGGGAACAGCAACAATGAGCAGTTCTTC.

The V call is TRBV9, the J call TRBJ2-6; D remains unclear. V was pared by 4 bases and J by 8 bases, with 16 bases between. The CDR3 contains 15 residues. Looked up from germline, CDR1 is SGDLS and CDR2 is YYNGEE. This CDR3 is CASSPRVKRPNVLTF. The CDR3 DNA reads TGTGCCAGCAGCCCTCGGGTCAAAAGACCCAACGTCCTGACTTTC. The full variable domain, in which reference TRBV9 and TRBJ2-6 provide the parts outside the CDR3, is DSGVTQTPKHLITATGQRVTLRCSPRSGDLSVYWYQQSLDQGLQFLIQYYNGEERAKGNILERFSAQQFPDLHSELNLSSLELGDSALYFCASSPRVKRPNVLTFGAGSRLTVL.

The CDR3 loop reads CATQGGTDTQYF. DNA of the CDR3: TGTGCCACCCAAGGGGGCACAGATACGCAGTATTTT. The V call is TRBV10-3, the J call TRBJ2-3, with D maybe TRBD1 (5 bases). The ends were cut back, 10 bases at V and 1 base at J, with 9 bases in the middle. The germline CDR1 and CDR2 sequences are ENHRY and SYGVKD. The CDR3 loop spans 12 amino acids.

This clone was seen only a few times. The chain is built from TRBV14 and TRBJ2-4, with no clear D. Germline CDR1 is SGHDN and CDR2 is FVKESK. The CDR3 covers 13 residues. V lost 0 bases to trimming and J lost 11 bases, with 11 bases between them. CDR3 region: CASSQDIWQFQYF. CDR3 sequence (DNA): TGTGCCAGCAGCCAAGATATATGGCAGTTTCAGTACTTC.

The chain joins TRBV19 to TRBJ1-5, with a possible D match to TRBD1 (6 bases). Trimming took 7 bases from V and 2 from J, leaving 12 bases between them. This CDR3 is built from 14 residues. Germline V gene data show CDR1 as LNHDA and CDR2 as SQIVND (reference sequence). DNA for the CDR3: TGTGCCAGTAACAGGGAGGGAGGCAATCAGCCCCAGCATTTT. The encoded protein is CASNREGGNQPQHF.

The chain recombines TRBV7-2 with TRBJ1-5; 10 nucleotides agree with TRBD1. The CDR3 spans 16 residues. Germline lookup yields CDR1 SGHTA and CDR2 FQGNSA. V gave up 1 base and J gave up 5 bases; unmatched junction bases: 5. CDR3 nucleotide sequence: TGTGCCAGCAGCTTAGTGGGGACAGGGGTGGATCAGCCCCAGCATTTT. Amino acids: CASSLVGTGVDQPQHF. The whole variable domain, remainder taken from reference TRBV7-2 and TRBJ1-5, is GAGVSQSPSNKVTEKGKDVELRCDPISGHTALYWYRQSLGQGLEFLIYFQGNSAPDKSGLPSDRFSAERTGGSVSTLTIQRTQQEDSAVYLCASSLVGTGVDQPQHFGDGTRLSIL.

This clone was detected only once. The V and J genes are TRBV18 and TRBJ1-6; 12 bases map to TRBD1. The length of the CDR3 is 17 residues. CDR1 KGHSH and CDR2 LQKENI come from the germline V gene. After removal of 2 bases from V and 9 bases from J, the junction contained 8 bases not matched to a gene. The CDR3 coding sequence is TGTGCCAGCTCACCAGACCCCGGGACAGGGGGCCGTTCACCCCTCCACTTT. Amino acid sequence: CASSPDPGTGGRSPLHF.

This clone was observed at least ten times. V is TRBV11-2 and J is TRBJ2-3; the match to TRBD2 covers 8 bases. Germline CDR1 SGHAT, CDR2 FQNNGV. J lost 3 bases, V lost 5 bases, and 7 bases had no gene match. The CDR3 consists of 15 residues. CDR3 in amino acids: CASSPRTSQTDTQYF. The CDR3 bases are TGTGCCAGCAGCCCCCGGACTAGCCAAACAGATACGCAGTATTTT.

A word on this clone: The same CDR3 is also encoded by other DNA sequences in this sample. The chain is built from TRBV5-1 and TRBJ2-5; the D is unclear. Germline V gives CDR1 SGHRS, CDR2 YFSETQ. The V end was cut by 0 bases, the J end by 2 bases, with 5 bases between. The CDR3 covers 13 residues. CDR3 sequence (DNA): TGCGCCAGCAGCTTGGACAGTCAAGAGACCCAGTACTTC. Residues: CASSLDSQETQYF.

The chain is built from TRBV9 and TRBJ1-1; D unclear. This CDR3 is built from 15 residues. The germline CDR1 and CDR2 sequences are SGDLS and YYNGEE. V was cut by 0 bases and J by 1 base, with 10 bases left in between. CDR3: CASSVDGNTNTEAFF. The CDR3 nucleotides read TGTGCCAGCAGCGTAGATGGCAATACGAACACTGAAGCTTTCTTT.

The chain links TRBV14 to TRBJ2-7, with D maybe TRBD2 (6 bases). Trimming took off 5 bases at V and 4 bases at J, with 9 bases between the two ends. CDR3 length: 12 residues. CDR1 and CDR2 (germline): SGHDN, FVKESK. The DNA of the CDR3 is TGTGCCAGCAGCTACGGAGGGTACGAGCAGTACTTC. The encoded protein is CASSYGGYEQYF.

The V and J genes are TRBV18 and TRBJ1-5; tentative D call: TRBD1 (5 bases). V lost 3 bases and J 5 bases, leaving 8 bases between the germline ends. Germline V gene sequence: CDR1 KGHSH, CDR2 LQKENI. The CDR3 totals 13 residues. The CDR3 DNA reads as TGTGCCAGCTCACCGGGCAGGGATCAGCCCCAGCATTTT. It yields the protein CASSPGRDQPQHF.

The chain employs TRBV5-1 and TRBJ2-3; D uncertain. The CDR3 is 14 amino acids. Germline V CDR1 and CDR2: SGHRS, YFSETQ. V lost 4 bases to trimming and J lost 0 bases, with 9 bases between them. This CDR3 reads CASSLGVSTDTQYF. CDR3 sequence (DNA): TGCGCCAGCAGCCTCGGAGTTAGCACAGATACGCAGTATTTT.

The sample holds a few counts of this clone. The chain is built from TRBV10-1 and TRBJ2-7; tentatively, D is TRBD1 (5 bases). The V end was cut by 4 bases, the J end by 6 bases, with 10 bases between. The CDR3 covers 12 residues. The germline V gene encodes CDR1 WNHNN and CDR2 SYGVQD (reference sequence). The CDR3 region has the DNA TGCGCCAGCAGTGTAGGGGATTCCGAGCAGTACTTC. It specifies CASSVGDSEQYF.

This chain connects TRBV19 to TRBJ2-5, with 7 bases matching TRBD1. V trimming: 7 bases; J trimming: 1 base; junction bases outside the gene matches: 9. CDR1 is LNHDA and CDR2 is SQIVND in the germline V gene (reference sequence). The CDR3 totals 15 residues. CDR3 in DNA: TGTGCCAGTACACCAACCGGGACAGCCCAAGAGACCCAGTACTTC. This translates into CASTPTGTAQETQYF.

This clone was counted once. CDR3 region: CASSLAGKGGETQYF. The DNA of the CDR3 is TGCGCCAGCAGCTTGGCCGGCAAGGGCGGGGAGACCCAGTACTTC. The chain links TRBV5-1 to TRBJ2-5, with D maybe TRBD2 (5 bases). The CDR3 length is 15 residues. Trimming removed 0 bases from V and 5 bases from J, with 14 bases in between. Germline CDR1 and CDR2: SGHRS and YFSETQ.